What follows is one T cell receptor beta chain and its context. The sample comes from a study of blood T cell repertoires in COVID-19. The repertoire was sequenced with immunoSEQ multiplex PCR; TCRdb's copy has only in-frame clones and lacks some. The profile shows fewer than 450,000 clones, 90% of them singletons. Participant-given clinical history determined each cohort assignment. The sequencing sample was made of PBMCs or T cells enriched from blood (not recorded which). This clonotype was sampled from a man aged 18 to 29 who had recovered from COVID-19.

The CDR3 sequence: CASSQVEGRSKSGYTF. The CDR3 DNA follows: TGTGCCAGCAGCCAAGTAGAAGGCAGGTCCAAGAGTGGCTACACCTTC. The chain carries TRBV3-1 (or the pseudogene TRBV3-2) and TRBJ1-2; D remains unclear. CDR3 length equals 16 residues. With 1 base removed from V and 7 bases from J, the gap between germline ends came to 19 bases. In germline, CDR1 is LGHDT, CDR2 YNNKEL (reference sequence).